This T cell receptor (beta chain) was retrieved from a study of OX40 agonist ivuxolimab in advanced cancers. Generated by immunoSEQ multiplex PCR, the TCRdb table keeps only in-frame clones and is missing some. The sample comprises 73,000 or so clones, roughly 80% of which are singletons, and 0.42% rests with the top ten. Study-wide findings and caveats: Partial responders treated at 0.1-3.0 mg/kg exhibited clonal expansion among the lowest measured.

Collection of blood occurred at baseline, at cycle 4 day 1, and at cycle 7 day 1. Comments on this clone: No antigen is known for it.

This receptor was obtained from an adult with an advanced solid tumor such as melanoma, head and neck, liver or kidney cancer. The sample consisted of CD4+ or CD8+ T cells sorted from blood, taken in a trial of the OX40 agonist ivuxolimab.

The CDR3 DNA is TGTGCCAGCAGCCTACCTTACACAGGGAACGAGCAGTACTTC. Protein sequence: CASSLPYTGNEQYF. The chain has TRBV11-2 and TRBJ2-7; a weak D match, TRBD1 (6 bases). The CDR3 has 14 residues. The germline gives CDR1 SGHAT, CDR2 FQNNGV. Trimming stripped 5 bases from V and 5 bases from J, with 16 bases between.